The clone carrying this TCR beta chain was found once. The antigen remains undetermined. This sample stems from a study of T cell responses to AZD1222 COVID-19 vaccine. Findings and limits, study-wide: At 160-218 and 743-854, vaccine-associated CD4 TCRs were dominant, and they spanned spike. Clonal diversity was possibly underestimated, and the donors were mostly white British, with more females. Baseline serology detected seropositivity in only six AZD1222 recipients. Repertoire collection took place solely once the T cell response had peaked.

V shed 4 bases and J 5 bases; nucleotides not matched to a gene: 17. This CDR3 has 17 amino acids. CDR1 is SGHRS, CDR2 YFSETQ, per germline. Here immunoSEQ multiplex PCR was the method, and the copy in TCRdb shows in-frame clones only, minus some. The profile shows about 140,000 clones, about 93% of them singletons. This clonotype was obtained from an adult who received the AZD1222 COVID-19 vaccine. This chain connects TRBV5-1 to TRBJ2-5; TRBD1 agrees at 7 bases. This sample comprised peripheral blood, obtained 28 days after the second AZD1222 dose. CDR3 sequence: CASSPHITYRGEETQYF. For the CDR3, the DNA is TGCGCCAGCAGCCCACACATCACCTACAGGGGTGAGGAGACCCAGTACTTC.